This T cell receptor (beta chain) was obtained from a study of metastatic and nonmetastatic thyroid tumors. Study details: Repertoires from malignant and benign thyroid patients were compared across blood and tumor or nodule tissue.

There are many counts of this clone. None of the patients had undergone any treatment ahead of thyroid surgery. The CDR3 consists of 15 residues. V was clipped by 2 bases and J by 5 bases; unmatched bases: 5. Germline V CDR1 and CDR2: MNHNY, SVGAGI (reference sequence). Using MiXCR, TCRdb reanalyzed the PCR reads. The sample includes approximately 13,000 clones, 9.5% to 13% seen only once; the top ten take around a third. The sequencing input was blood. This receptor was obtained from a female donor with papillary thyroid cancer or a benign thyroid nodule (not recorded which). Some clones in this sample may be carry-over from other donors' samples. This chain connects TRBV6-6 to TRBJ2-5; TRBD1 aligns across 10 bases. The chain's CDR3 is CASSYPGQGLETQYF. CDR3 bases: TGTGCCAGCAGTTACCCGGGACAGGGGTTGGAGACCCAGTACTTC.